This T cell receptor (beta chain) was recovered during a study of control samples from healthy donors and cancer patients. Here immunoSEQ multiplex PCR was the method, and the copy in TCRdb shows in-frame clones only, minus some. The sample includes under 150,000 clones, about nine tenths seen only once; the top ten take 6% to 9.5%. The CDR3 loop spans 16 amino acids. V was shortened by 2 bases and J by 8 bases, with 21 bases between the two germline ends. The germline CDR1 and CDR2 sequences are SGHTA and FQGNSA. The chain joins TRBV7-2 to TRBJ1-2; perhaps TRBD1 as D (6 bases). The source of this sequence is a man aged 45-65 years with head and neck cancer. Material: PBMCs. The CDR3 DNA reads TGTGCCAGCAGCTTATTTGGACAGCAACAAAGGGGGGGCTACACCTTC. Translation gives CASSLFGQQQRGGYTF.